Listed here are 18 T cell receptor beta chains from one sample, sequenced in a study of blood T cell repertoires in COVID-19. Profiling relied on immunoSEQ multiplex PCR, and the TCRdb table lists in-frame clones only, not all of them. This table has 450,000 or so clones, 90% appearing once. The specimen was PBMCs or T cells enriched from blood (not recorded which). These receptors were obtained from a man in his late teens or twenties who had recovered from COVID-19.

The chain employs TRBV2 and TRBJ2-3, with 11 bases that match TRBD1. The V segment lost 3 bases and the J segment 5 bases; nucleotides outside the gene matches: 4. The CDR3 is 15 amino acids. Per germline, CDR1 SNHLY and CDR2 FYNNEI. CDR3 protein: CASSDGTGGGDTQYF. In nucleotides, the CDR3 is TGTGCCAGCAGTGATGGGACAGGGGGTGGAGATACGCAGTATTTT. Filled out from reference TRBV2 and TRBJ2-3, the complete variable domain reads EPEVTQTPSHQVTQMGQEVILRCVPISNHLYFYWYRQILGQKVEFLVSFYNNEISEKSEIFDDQFSVERPDGSNFTLKIRSTKLEDSAMYFCASSDGTGGGDTQYFGPGTRLTVL.

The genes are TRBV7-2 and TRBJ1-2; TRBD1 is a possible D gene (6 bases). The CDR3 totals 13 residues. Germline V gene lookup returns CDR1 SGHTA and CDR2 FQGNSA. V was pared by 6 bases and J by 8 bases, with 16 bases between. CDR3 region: CASSLGGALGYTF. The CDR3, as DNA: TGTGCCAGCAGTCTTGGGGGGGCGCTCGGCTACACCTTC. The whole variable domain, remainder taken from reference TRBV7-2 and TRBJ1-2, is GAGVSQSPSNKVTEKGKDVELRCDPISGHTALYWYRQSLGQGLEFLIYFQGNSAPDKSGLPSDRFSAERTGGSVSTLTIQRTQQEDSAVYLCASSLGGALGYTFGSGTRLTVV.

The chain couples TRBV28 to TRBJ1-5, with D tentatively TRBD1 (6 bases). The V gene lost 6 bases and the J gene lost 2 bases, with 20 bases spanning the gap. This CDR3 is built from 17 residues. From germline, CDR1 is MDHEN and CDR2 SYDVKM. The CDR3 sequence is CASSLTTPGAGNQPQHF. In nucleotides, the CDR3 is TGTGCCAGCAGCCTCACAACCCCAGGGGCGGGCAATCAGCCCCAGCATTTT.

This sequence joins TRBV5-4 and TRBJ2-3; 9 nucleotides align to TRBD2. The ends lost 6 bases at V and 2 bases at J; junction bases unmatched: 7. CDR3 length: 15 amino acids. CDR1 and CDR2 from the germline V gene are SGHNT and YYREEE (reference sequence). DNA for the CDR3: TGTGCCAGCAATCAGCGGGGGGCATACACAGATACGCAGTATTTT. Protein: CASNQRGAYTDTQYF.

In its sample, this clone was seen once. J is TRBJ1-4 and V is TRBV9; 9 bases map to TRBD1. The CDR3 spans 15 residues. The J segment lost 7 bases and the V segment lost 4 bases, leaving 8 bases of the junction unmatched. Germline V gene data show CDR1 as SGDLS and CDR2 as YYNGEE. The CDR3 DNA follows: TGTGCCAGCAGCATCGGACAGGGGATAGTTGAAAAACTGTTTTTT. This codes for CASSIGQGIVEKLFF.

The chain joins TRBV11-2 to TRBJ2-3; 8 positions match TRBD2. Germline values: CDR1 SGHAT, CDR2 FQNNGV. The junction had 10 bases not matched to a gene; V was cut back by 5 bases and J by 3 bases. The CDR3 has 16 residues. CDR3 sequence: CASSQSSGEGTDTQYF. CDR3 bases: TGTGCCAGCAGCCAGAGTAGCGGGGAAGGGACAGATACGCAGTATTTT.

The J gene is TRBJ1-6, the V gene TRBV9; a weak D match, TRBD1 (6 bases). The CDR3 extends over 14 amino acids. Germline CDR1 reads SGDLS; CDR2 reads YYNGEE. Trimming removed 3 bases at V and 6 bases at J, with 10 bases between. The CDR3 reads CASSARQANSPLHF. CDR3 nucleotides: TGTGCCAGCAGCGCCCGACAGGCTAATTCACCCCTCCACTTT.

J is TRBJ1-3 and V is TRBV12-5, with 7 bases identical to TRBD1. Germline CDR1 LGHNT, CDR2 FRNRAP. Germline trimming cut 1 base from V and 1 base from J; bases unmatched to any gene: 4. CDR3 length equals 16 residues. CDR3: CASGLGHRGSGNTIYF. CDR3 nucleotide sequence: TGTGCTAGTGGTTTGGGACACAGGGGATCTGGAAACACCATATATTTT.

CDR3: CASSPDRWGYGYTF. The CDR3 DNA sequence: TGTGCCAGCAGTCCGGACAGGTGGGGCTATGGCTACACCTTC. The V and J genes are TRBV14 and TRBJ1-2, with 7 positions matching TRBD1. The J segment lost 4 bases and the V segment lost 6 bases, leaving 8 bases of the junction unmatched. The CDR3 sequence is 14 residues long. Germline V lookup: CDR1 SGHDN, CDR2 FVKESK.

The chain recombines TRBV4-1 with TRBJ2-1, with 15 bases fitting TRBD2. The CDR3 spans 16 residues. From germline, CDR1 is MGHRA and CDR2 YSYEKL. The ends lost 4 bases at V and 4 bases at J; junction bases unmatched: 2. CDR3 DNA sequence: TGCGCCAGCAGCCGGACTAGCGGGGGGGCTTACAATGAGCAGTTCTTC. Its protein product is CASSRTSGGAYNEQFF.

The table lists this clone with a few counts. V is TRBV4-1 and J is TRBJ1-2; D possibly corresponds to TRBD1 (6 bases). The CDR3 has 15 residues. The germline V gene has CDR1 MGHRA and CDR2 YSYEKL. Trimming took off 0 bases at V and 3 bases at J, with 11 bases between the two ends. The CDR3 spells CASSQDPRGDYGYTF. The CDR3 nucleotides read TGCGCCAGCAGCCAAGATCCCAGGGGCGACTATGGCTACACCTTC.

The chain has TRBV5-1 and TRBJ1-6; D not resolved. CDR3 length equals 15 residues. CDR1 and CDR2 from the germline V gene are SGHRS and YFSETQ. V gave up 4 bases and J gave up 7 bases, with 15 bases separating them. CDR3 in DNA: TGCGCCAGCAGCCTTACCGACATGTCCAATTCACCCCTCCACTTT. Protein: CASSLTDMSNSPLHF.

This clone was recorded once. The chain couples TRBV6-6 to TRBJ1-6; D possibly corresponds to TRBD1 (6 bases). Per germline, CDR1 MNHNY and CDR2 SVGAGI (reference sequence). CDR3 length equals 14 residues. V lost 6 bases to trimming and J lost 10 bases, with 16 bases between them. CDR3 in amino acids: CASRFGAGDSPLHF. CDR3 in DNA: TGTGCCAGCAGATTCGGCGCAGGGGACTCACCCCTCCACTTT.

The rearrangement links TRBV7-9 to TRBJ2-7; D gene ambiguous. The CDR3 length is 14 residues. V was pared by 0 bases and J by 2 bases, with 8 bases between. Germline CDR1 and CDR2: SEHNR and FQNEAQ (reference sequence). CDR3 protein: CASSLAKGAYEQYF. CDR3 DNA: TGTGCCAGCAGCTTAGCAAAAGGAGCCTACGAGCAGTACTTC.

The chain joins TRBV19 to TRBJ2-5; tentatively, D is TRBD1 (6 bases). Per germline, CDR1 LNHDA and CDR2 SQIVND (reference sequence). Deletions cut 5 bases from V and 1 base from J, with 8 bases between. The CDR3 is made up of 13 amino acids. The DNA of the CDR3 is TGTGCCAGTAGTCCGACAGGCCAAGAGACCCAGTACTTC. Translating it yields CASSPTGQETQYF.

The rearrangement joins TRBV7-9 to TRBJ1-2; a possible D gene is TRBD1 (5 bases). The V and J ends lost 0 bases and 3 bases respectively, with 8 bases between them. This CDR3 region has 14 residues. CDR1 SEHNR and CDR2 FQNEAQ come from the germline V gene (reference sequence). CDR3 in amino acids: CASSLAGVDYGYTF. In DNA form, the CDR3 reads TGTGCCAGCAGCTTAGCAGGGGTTGACTATGGCTACACCTTC.

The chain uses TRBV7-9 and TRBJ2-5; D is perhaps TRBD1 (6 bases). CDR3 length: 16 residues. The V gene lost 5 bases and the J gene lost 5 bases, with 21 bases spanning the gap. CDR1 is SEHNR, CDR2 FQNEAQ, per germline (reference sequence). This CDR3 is CASSLPVGRGRETQYF. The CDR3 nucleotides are TGTGCCAGCAGCCTCCCGGTGGGCAGGGGTCGGGAGACCCAGTACTTC. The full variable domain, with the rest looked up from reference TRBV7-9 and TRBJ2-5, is DTGVSQNPRHKITKRGQNVTFRCDPISEHNRLYWYRQTLGQGPEFLTYFQNEAQLEKSRLLSDRFSAERPKGSFSTLEIQRTEQGDSAMYLCASSLPVGRGRETQYFGPGTRLLVL.

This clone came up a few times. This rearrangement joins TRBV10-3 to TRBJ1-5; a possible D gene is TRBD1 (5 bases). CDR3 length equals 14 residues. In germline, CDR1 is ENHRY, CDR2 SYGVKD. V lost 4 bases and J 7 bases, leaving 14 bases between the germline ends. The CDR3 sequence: CAISGLTGGQPQHF. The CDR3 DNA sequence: TGTGCCATCAGTGGGCTGACGGGGGGACAGCCCCAGCATTTT.